This T cell receptor beta chain is drawn from a study of early T cells in non-severe SARS-CoV-2 infection. In the study overall: Unsorted whole blood bulk RNA was sequenced, with unpaired chains. Overall study results and limits: Using VDJdb, the matching emphasized anti-spike CD8 responses while missing private and CD4 specificities.

This clonotype was detected many times. What it binds is unknown. Tagging with unique molecular identifiers was applied to individual cDNA molecules. TCRdb re-analysed the 5' RACE reads in MiXCR, keeping a single row per CDR3 protein. The repertoire has 28,000 or so distinct CDR3 sequences, around 6.6% of them found once; the top ten carry approximately 35%. This clonotype originated in an adult who was a healthcare worker with PCR-confirmed SARS-CoV-2 infection or an uninfected control (not recorded which). Sequencing was done on a sample of whole blood.

The chain's CDR3 is CAWSVARGDYGYTF. The DNA of the CDR3 is TGTGCCTGGAGTGTAGCCAGGGGGGACTATGGCTACACCTTC. The chain has TRBV30 and TRBJ1-2; 7 bases match TRBD1. V was clipped by 0 bases and J by 3 bases; unmatched bases: 4. The CDR3 is 14 residues long. CDR1 GTSNPN and CDR2 SVGIG come from the germline V gene (reference sequence).